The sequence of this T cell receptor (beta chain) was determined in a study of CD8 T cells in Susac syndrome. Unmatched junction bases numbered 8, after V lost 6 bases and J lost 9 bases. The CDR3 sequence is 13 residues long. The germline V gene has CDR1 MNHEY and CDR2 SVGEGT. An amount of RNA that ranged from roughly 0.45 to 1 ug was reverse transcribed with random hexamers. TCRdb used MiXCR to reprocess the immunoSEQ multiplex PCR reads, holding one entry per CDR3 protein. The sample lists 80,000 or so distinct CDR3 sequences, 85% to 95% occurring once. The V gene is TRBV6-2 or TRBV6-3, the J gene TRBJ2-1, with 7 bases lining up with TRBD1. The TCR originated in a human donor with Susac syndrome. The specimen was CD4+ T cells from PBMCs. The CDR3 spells CASSNEGGTEQFF. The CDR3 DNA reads TGTGCCAGCAGCAACGAAGGGGGCACTGAGCAGTTCTTC.